The 11 T cell receptor beta chains given below trace back to one sample, sequenced in a study of PD-L1 blockade in urothelial cancer. The data were produced by immunoSEQ multiplex PCR, yet TCRdb's version contains in-frame clones alone and is incomplete. The sample contains 50,000 or so clones, roughly 80% of which appear only once. Sample: PBMCs, taken around atezolizumab (anti-PD-L1) treatment. These TCRs come from a man in his sixties or seventies with urothelial cancer.

The chain combines TRBV2 with TRBJ2-1; 7 bases match TRBD2. The CDR3 spans 13 residues. The V gene's germline CDR1 is SNHLY and CDR2 FYNNEI. Germline trimming cut 4 bases from V and 6 bases from J; bases unmatched to any gene: 3. CDR3 in amino acids: CASSVSGGNEQFF. Here the CDR3 DNA reads TGTGCCAGCAGTGTCTCGGGGGGCAATGAGCAGTTCTTC.

A single count supports this clone. This chain connects TRBV7-2 to TRBJ1-5; D might be TRBD1 (6 bases). V shed 4 bases and J shed 3 bases, with 13 bases lying between them. The CDR3 extends over 15 amino acids. From germline, CDR1 is SGHTA and CDR2 FQGNSA. The CDR3 sequence: CASSSMGANNQPQHF. CDR3 in DNA: TGTGCCAGCAGCTCCATGGGGGCCAACAATCAGCCCCAGCATTTT.

The genes are TRBV20-1 and TRBJ1-1; D unclear. CDR1 and CDR2 (germline): DFQATT, SNEGSKA (reference sequence). The CDR3 has 11 residues. V gave up 3 bases and J gave up 7 bases, with 9 bases separating them. The CDR3 region is CSASRGIEAFF. In DNA, the CDR3 is TGCAGTGCTAGTCGGGGAATTGAAGCTTTCTTT.

This chain connects TRBV10-3 to TRBJ2-3; 8 bases are shared with TRBD2. Germline V gene sequence: CDR1 ENHRY, CDR2 SYGVKD. The junction had 10 bases not matched to a gene; V was cut back by 2 bases and J by 0 bases. The CDR3 has 18 residues. The DNA for the CDR3 is TGTGCCATCAGTGAGACCCGCCGGGCTAGCGGGAGCACAGATACGCAGTATTTT. It specifies CAISETRRASGSTDTQYF.

This chain connects TRBV6-5 to TRBJ2-3, with 7 bases fitting TRBD2. The ends lost 3 bases at V and 1 base at J; junction bases unmatched: 4. Germline CDR1 MNHEY, CDR2 SVGAGI. The CDR3 runs to 15 residues. In DNA form, the CDR3 reads TGTGCCAGCAGTTATCGGGCGGGGGGCACAGATACGCAGTATTTT. Translating gives CASSYRAGGTDTQYF.

The rearrangement uses TRBV10-3 and TRBJ2-6, with D perhaps TRBD1 (6 bases). Germline V gene sequence: CDR1 ENHRY, CDR2 SYGVKD. V lost 5 bases and J 0 bases, leaving 8 bases between the germline ends. CDR3 length: 15 residues. CDR3 loop: CAISLQGSGANVLTF. CDR3 DNA: TGTGCCATCAGTCTACAGGGCTCTGGGGCCAACGTCCTGACTTTC.

This clone was recorded many times. The chain uses TRBV27 and TRBJ2-7, with TRBD2 matching 7 bases. V trimming: 5 bases; J trimming: 4 bases; junction bases outside the gene matches: 8. CDR3 length: 14 residues. CDR1 and CDR2 from the germline V gene are MNHEY and SMNVEV (reference sequence). CDR3 sequence: CASSGGRAGYEQYF. The CDR3 DNA follows: TGTGCCAGCAGTGGGGGGAGGGCCGGTTACGAGCAGTACTTC.

The J gene is TRBJ1-1, the V gene TRBV19, with TRBD1 matching 7 bases. The CDR3 length is 14 residues. Germline V gives CDR1 LNHDA, CDR2 SQIVND (reference sequence). The V gene end was trimmed by 5 bases and the J gene end by 5 bases; junction bases not matched to a gene: 8. The CDR3 DNA reads as TGTGCCAGTAGTCGACAGGGAGAGGGTACTGAAGCTTTCTTT. This codes for CASSRQGEGTEAFF.

This chain links TRBV10-3 with TRBJ2-3, with TRBD2 matching over 8 bases. Losses at the gene ends were 11 bases for V and 4 bases for J; bases not matched to a gene: 11. CDR1 is ENHRY, CDR2 SYGVKD, per germline. This CDR3 has 14 amino acids. The chain's CDR3 is CAFSAGELPDTQYF. The CDR3 coding sequence is TGTGCCTTCTCAGCGGGAGAGTTGCCAGATACGCAGTATTTT.

The V and J genes are TRBV2 and TRBJ1-1, with 10 positions matching TRBD1. V trimming: 5 bases; J trimming: 5 bases; junction bases outside the gene matches: 5. The germline V gene encodes CDR1 SNHLY and CDR2 FYNNEI. The CDR3 has 14 residues. CDR3 amino acids: CASSFGQGVTEAFF. In DNA, the CDR3 is TGTGCCAGCAGTTTTGGACAGGGGGTAACTGAAGCTTTCTTT.

This chain joins TRBV7-2 and TRBJ1-1; a weak D match, TRBD1 (5 bases). Germline V gene sequence: CDR1 SGHTA, CDR2 FQGNSA. The CDR3 is 14 amino acids. Trimming pared 2 bases from V and 5 bases from J, leaving 12 bases between. The CDR3 region has the DNA TGTGCCAGCAGCTTAAGGGTGCGGGGGACTGAAGCTTTCTTT. This sequence encodes CASSLRVRGTEAFF.